This passage covers 3 T cell receptor beta chains from one sample sequenced in a study of T cells in Graves' hyperthyroidism and ophthalmopathy. TCR beta CDR3 region amplification was performed from RNA transcripts. Using the HTBI primer set, a first-round RT-PCR was run on the TCR CDR3. In TCRdb, the multiplex PCR reads were re-called with MiXCR into one record per CDR3 protein. The sample lists 450,000 to 700,000 distinct CDR3 sequences; roughly 50% were seen once. Specimen: peripheral blood or thyroid tissue (not recorded which). Receptors were obtained from an adult woman with Graves' disease, either hyperthyroidism or ophthalmopathy (not recorded which).

This clonotype was seen repeatedly, ten times or more. V gene TRBV20-1 combines with J gene TRBJ1-5; a possible D gene is TRBD1 (6 bases). This CDR3 contains 13 residues. The V and J ends lost 1 base and 7 bases respectively, with 11 bases between them. Germline CDR1 DFQATT, CDR2 SNEGSKA (reference sequence). The CDR3 sequence: CSARARGLQPQHF. In DNA form, the CDR3 reads TGCAGTGCTAGAGCACGGGGGCTCCAGCCCCAGCATTTT.

This clonotype was counted many times. V usage is TRBV9 and J usage is TRBJ2-5; no firm D call. Germline V lookup: CDR1 SGDLS, CDR2 YYNGEE. V lost 0 bases and J lost 2, with 11 bases in between. The CDR3 covers 15 residues. CDR3 in amino acids: CASSVGWAHQETQYF. CDR3 nucleotide sequence: TGTGCCAGCAGCGTAGGGTGGGCGCATCAAGAGACCCAGTACTTC.

The rearrangement joins TRBV7-2 to TRBJ1-1; D gene ambiguous. Germline V gives CDR1 SGHTA, CDR2 FQGNSA. V lost 8 bases and J lost 3, with 13 bases in between. This CDR3 region has 13 residues. The CDR3 here is CASRRQRDTEAFF. The CDR3 region has the DNA TGTGCCAGCCGGAGGCAGCGGGACACTGAAGCTTTCTTT. The complete variable domain, with remaining parts taken from reference TRBV7-2 and TRBJ1-1, reads GAGVSQSPSNKVTEKGKDVELRCDPISGHTALYWYRQSLGQGLEFLIYFQGNSAPDKSGLPSDRFSAERTGGSVSTLTIQRTQQEDSAVYLCASRRQRDTEAFFGQGTRLTVV.